The clone carrying this T cell receptor beta chain appeared many times. TCRdb passed the 5' RACE reads through MiXCR, listing each CDR3 protein once. The sample lists about 220,000 distinct CDR3 sequences; roughly 6.3% were seen once. The sample belongs to a study of T cells after yellow fever vaccination. Trimming stripped 1 base from V and 9 bases from J, with 13 bases between. The CDR3 is 15 amino acids. V and J are TRBV12-3 or TRBV12-4 and TRBJ1-6, with D unresolved. The specimen was CD4+ T cells sorted from PBMCs, collected on the day of the yellow fever booster vaccination. The sequence derives from a man between 25 and 39 years old who received the YFV17D yellow fever vaccine. CDR3 nucleotide sequence: TGTGCCAGCAGTTTAGGAGGGTCGAACTTTTCACCCCTCCACTTT. Its translation: CASSLGGSNFSPLHF.